This T cell receptor (beta chain) comes out of a study of cytomegalovirus exposure and HLA in healthy donors. Study-wide background: A later analysis reported the same platform for the roughly 120 validation repertoires and the 650 to 750 first-cohort repertoires.

Study-wide results and caveats: Rare sequences made up most TCRs, while some public TCRs were found in many donors. First-cohort TCR clusters were later found to tend to co-occur in the 130 or so validation repertoires.

Deletions cut 5 bases from V and 3 bases from J, with 11 bases between. Per germline, CDR1 MGHDK and CDR2 SYGVNS. This CDR3 comprises 13 residues. For this clone: Its specificity is not known.

The donors belonged to the approximately 130-subject validation cohort, separate from the approximately 700-subject first cohort. TCRdb's copy holds only in-frame clones and misses some; the assay was immunoSEQ multiplex PCR. The sample contains approximately 200,000 clones, 70% to 90% of which appear only once. This sequence joins TRBV25-1 and TRBJ2-7, with unresolved D. The sequence was collected from a woman aged 18-30 years in good health and CMV-seronegative. The sequenced material came from PBMCs. Written as DNA, the CDR3 is TGTGCCAGCAGTTACCGACTCAGCTACGAGCAGTACTTC. The encoded protein is CASSYRLSYEQYF.